Listed below are T cell receptor beta chains from one sample, sequenced in a study of T cells after yellow fever vaccination. MiXCR was run by TCRdb on the 5' RACE reads, yielding one entry per CDR3 protein. The sample yields about 120,000 distinct CDR3 sequences, under 9% seen once. The input for sequencing was CD8+ T cells sorted from PBMCs, taken on the day of the yellow fever booster vaccination. The receptors derive from a man aged 18 to 29 who received the YFV17D yellow fever vaccine. CDR3s include the opening cysteine and the closing phenylalanine or tryptophan. D genes are given only for firm matches. Clone sizes are given selectively: once, few, many, or a class where the clone is expanded.

>-|TRBJ2-3|TRBV6-2/TRBV6-3|-
TGTGCCAGCAGTTACTTGGGGGGGGCAACGGATACGCAGTATTTT
CASSYLGGATDTQYF
>-|TRBJ2-1|TRBV11-2|TRBD2
TGTGCCAGCGGCGGGGGGGCGTTCTACAATGAGCAGTTCTTC
CASGGGAFYNEQFF
>-|TRBJ2-2|TRBV20-1|-
TGCAGTGCTAGCCCTGAAAGGAACACCGGGGAGCTGTTTTTT
CSASPERNTGELFF
>-|TRBJ1-1|TRBV6-5|-
TGTGCCAGCAGCATCAGCTCAAGCTACACTGAAGCTTTCTTT
CASSISSSYTEAFF
>few|TRBJ2-1|TRBV5-1|TRBD2
TGCGCCAGCAGCTTAGCGGGACTGAGATACAATGAGCAGTTCTTC
CASSLAGLRYNEQFF
>-|TRBJ1-1|TRBV7-9|-
TGTGCCAGCAGCTTAAGTGGCAGGGGAGAACCTGAAGCTTTCTTT
CASSLSGRGEPEAFF
>many|TRBJ1-3|TRBV12-3/TRBV12-4|-
TGTGCCAGTGAGGGGTCTCGAGGGGACACCATATATTTT
CASEGSRGDTIYF
>few|TRBJ1-1|TRBV5-1|TRBD1
TGCGCCAGCCACGAAGGGACAGGGGGTTTTACTGAAGCTTTCTTT
CASHEGTGGFTEAFF
>-|TRBJ2-3|TRBV7-9|TRBD2
TGTGCCAGCAGGAAAGAAAGCGGGGGCTCAGATACGCAGTATTTT
CASRKESGGSDTQYF
>-|TRBJ2-1|TRBV11-2|TRBD2
TGTGCCAGCAGACTCCTACGGGGAGGGTACAATGAGCAGTTCTTC
CASRLLRGGYNEQFF
>-|TRBJ2-5|TRBV29-1|-
TGCAGCGTTGAAGATGTAAGGGGTGACCTCCAAGAGACCCAGTACTTC
CSVEDVRGDLQETQYF
>-|TRBJ2-7|TRBV6-1|-
TGTGCCAGCAGTGTGGGAGGACAGGGAGGGTACGAGCAGTACTTC
CASSVGGQGGYEQYF
>-|TRBJ2-2|TRBV15|-
TGTGCCACCAGCATATCTCCGAACACCGGGGAGCTGTTTTTT
CATSISPNTGELFF
>few|TRBJ1-2|TRBV6-5|-
TGTGCCAGCAGTTACTCAATCCAGCCCTATGGCTACACCTTC
CASSYSIQPYGYTF
>few|TRBJ2-1|TRBV5-5|-
TGTGCCAGCAGCCACACACTGGACTTCCCCTACAATGAGCAGTTCTTC
CASSHTLDFPYNEQFF
>few|TRBJ1-1|TRBV13|TRBD1
TGTGCCAGCAGCCCAGGGGGTGTCGGCACTGAAGCTTTCTTT
CASSPGGVGTEAFF
>many|TRBJ2-5|TRBV3-1|TRBD2
TGTGCCAGCAGCACAACTAGCGGTCAAGAGACCCAGTACTTC
CASSTTSGQETQYF
>few|TRBJ2-3|TRBV9|-
TGTGCCAGCAGCGTAGGGCGCAGCTTCACAGATACGCAGTATTTT
CASSVGRSFTDTQYF
>few|TRBJ1-1|TRBV6-5|-
TGTGCCAGCAGTGCAACAGGGTTAGCCACTGAAGCTTTCTTT
CASSATGLATEAFF
>-|TRBJ2-5|TRBV7-2|-
TGTGCCAGCAGCCCTAGGGCACGAGGTGGGGAAGAGACCCAGTACTTC
CASSPRARGGEETQYF
>-|TRBJ2-5|TRBV7-2|-
TGTGCCAGCAGCCCAAGATGGCAAGAGACCCAGTACTTC
CASSPRWQETQYF
>-|TRBJ1-2|TRBV6-5|-
TGTGCCAGCAGTTACGGGGTTAACTATGGCTACACCTTC
CASSYGVNYGYTF
>-|TRBJ1-6|TRBV12-3/TRBV12-4|-
TGTGCCAGCAGTTTAAAACCTTCGGATTCACCCCTCCACTTT
CASSLKPSDSPLHF
>few|TRBJ1-1|TRBV19|-
TGTGCCAGTACCCCGTCCGGGAACACTGAAGCTTTCTTT
CASTPSGNTEAFF
>-|TRBJ2-5|TRBV14|-
TGTGCCAGCAGCCAAGGGGGTTGGGGGATCGAAGAAACCCAGTACTTC
CASSQGGWGIEETQYF
>few|TRBJ2-3|TRBV27|-
TGTGCCAGCAAGGACGGGGCACAATCAGATACGCAGTATTTT
CASKDGAQSDTQYF
>-|TRBJ1-1|TRBV2|-
TGTGCCAGCAGCCCCGGGACCTCGTCCCGGTCTGAAGCTTTCTTT
CASSPGTSSRSEAFF
>-|TRBJ1-2|TRBV25-1|-
TGTGCATGCAGAGGGGGGGGTGGCGGCGGCTATGGCTACACCTTC
CACRGGGGGGYGYTF
>many|TRBJ2-7|TRBV13|-
TGTGCCAGCAGCTTAGGTGAAGGCTCCTACGAGCAGTACTTC
CASSLGEGSYEQYF
>few|TRBJ2-3|TRBV20-1|-
TGCAGTGCTAGAGATTTGAACTCTCCTTGGGATACGCAGTATTTT
CSARDLNSPWDTQYF
>-|TRBJ2-3|TRBV7-9|TRBD2
TGTGCCAGCACCCCCCCTAGCGGGCTCGATCCGCAGTATTTT
CASTPPSGLDPQYF
>few|TRBJ2-1|TRBV6-5|-
TGTGCCAGCAGTTACTCGGCTTTCAGCTCCTACAATGAGCAGTTCTTC
CASSYSAFSSYNEQFF
>many|TRBJ1-1|TRBV2|-
TGTGCCAGCAAGAGGTTATTGAACACTGAAGCTTTCTTT
CASKRLLNTEAFF
>few|TRBJ2-2|TRBV28|-
TGTGCCAGCAGGCCCGCAGGGGACACCGGGGAGCTGTTTTTT
CASRPAGDTGELFF
>many|TRBJ2-3|TRBV5-1|-
TGCGCCAGCAGCTTGGGGCCAGGTCCAAGCACAGATACGCAGTATTTT
CASSLGPGPSTDTQYF
>-|TRBJ1-5|TRBV7-9|-
TGTGCCAGCAGCTCTCACCCCGGGGGACATAGCTCTAATCAGCCCCAGCATTTT
CASSSHPGGHSSNQPQHF
>-|TRBJ1-5|TRBV6-2/TRBV6-3|-
TGTGCCACCGCGAGGGGACCAAGCAATCAGCCCCAGCATTTT
CATARGPSNQPQHF
>once|TRBJ1-1|TRBV7-6|TRBD1
TGTGCCAGCAGCTCTAGACAGGGGTGGAACACTGAAGCTTTCTTT
CASSSRQGWNTEAFF
>-|TRBJ2-7|TRBV5-4|-
TGTGCCAGCAGGCCAGCCGGGGGCTACGAGCAGTACTTC
CASRPAGGYEQYF
>few|TRBJ1-1|TRBV7-9|-
TGTGCCAGCAGCTCACCGGGAGACACTGAAGCTTTCTTT
CASSSPGDTEAFF
>-|TRBJ1-2|TRBV28|-
TGTGCCAGCAGTTTTAGGTCGGACTCCAACTATGGCTACACCTTC
CASSFRSDSNYGYTF
>many|TRBJ1-5|TRBV19|TRBD1
TGTGCCAGTAGTGTCGGACAGGGGGCGGAATGGCCCCAGCATTTT
CASSVGQGAEWPQHF
>few|TRBJ1-5|TRBV4-3|-
TGCGCCAGCAGCCAAAGTCGGGACTGGGGCAATCAGCCCCAGCATTTT
CASSQSRDWGNQPQHF
>-|TRBJ2-1|TRBV5-6|-
TGTGCCAGCTCCGACCCGCAGGGCTACTACAATGAGCAGTTCTTC
CASSDPQGYYNEQFF
>few|TRBJ1-2|TRBV29-1|-
TGCAGCGTGCGATTCCGGGACACCTATGGCTACACCTTC
CSVRFRDTYGYTF
>-|TRBJ2-2|TRBV4-3|-
TGCGCCAGCAGCCAAGACACCATAAACACCGGGGAGCTGTTTTTT
CASSQDTINTGELFF
>-|TRBJ2-3|TRBV29-1|-
TGCAGCGTTGATCTCGGCGAGGGAATTAGCACAGATACGCAGTATTTT
CSVDLGEGISTDTQYF
>few|TRBJ2-5|TRBV7-9|-
TGTGCCAGCAGCTTGGATCATGAGACCCAGTACTTC
CASSLDHETQYF
>few|TRBJ2-3|TRBV6-5|TRBD2
TGTGCCAGCAGCCGCCATGGGCGGGGGGGCCTAAATACGCAGTATTTT
CASSRHGRGGLNTQYF
>few|TRBJ1-1|TRBV4-1|-
TGCGCCAGCAGCCAAGAGATTGTCGGGAACACTGAAGCTTTCTTT
CASSQEIVGNTEAFF
>-|TRBJ1-1|TRBV20-1|-
TGCAGTGCTAGTTGGGCAGAGATGAACACTGAAGCTTTCTTT
CSASWAEMNTEAFF
>few|TRBJ2-7|TRBV10-3|-
TGTGCCATCAGTGGGGCAGGACCCACCTACGAGCAGTACTTC
CAISGAGPTYEQYF
>-|TRBJ1-1|TRBV12-3/TRBV12-4|-
TGTGCCAGCAGCCCCGGTTCAGCGCTCACTGAAGCTTTCTTT
CASSPGSALTEAFF
>-|TRBJ2-1|TRBV7-9|-
TGTGCCAGCAGCTCCAGGGGCCGCCCACATGAGCAGTTCTTC
CASSSRGRPHEQFF
>-|TRBJ2-7|TRBV7-8|TRBD1
TGTGCCAGCAGCCCGTGGACAGGGGAAGGCTACGAGCAGTACTTC
CASSPWTGEGYEQYF
>many|TRBJ2-3|TRBV5-1|-
TGCGCCAGCAGCTTGGTTGCATCGCCAGATACGCAGTATTTT
CASSLVASPDTQYF